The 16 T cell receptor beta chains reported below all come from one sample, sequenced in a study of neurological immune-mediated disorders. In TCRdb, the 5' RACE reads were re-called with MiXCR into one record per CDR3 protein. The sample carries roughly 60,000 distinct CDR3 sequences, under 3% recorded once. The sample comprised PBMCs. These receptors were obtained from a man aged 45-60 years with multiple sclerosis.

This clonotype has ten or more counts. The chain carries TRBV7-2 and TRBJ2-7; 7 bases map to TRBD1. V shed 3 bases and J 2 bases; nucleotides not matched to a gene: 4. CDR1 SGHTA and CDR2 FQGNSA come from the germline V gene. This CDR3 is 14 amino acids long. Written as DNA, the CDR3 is TGTGCCAGCAGCTTGGACAGGACCACCTACGAGCAGTACTTC. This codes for CASSLDRTTYEQYF.

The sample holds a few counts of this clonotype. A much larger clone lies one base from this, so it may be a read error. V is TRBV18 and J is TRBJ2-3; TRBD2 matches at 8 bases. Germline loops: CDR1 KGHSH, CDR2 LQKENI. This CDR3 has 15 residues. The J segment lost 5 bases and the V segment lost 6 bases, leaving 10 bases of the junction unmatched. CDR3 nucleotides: TGTGCCAGCTCCCAAGGAACTAGCGGAGTAGATACGCAGTATTTT. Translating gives CASSQGTSGVDTQYF.

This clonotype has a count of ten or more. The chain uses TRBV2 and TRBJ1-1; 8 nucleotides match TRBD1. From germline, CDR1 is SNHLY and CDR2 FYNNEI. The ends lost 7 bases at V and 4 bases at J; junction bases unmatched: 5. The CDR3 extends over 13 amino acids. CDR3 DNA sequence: TGTGCCAGCACCAACAGGGGGATCACTGAAGCTTTCTTT. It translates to CASTNRGITEAFF.

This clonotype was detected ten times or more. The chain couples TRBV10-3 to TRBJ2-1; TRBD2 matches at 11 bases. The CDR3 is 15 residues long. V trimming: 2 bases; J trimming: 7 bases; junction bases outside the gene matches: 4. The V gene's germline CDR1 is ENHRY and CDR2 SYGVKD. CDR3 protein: CAISETSGGRNEQFF. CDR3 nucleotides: TGTGCCATCAGTGAGACTAGCGGGGGCCGTAATGAGCAGTTCTTC.

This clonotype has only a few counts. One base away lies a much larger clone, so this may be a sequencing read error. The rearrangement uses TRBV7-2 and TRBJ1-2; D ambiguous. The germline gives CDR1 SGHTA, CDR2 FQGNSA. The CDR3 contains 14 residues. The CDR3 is CASSLKDLGYGHTF. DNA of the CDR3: TGTGCCAGCAGCTTAAAGGACCTGGGCTATGGCCACACCTTC.

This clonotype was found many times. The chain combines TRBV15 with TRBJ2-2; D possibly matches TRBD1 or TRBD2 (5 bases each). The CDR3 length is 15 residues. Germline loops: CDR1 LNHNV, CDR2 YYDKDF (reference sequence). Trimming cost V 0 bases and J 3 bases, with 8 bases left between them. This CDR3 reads CATSRDRGDTGELFF. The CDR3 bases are TGTGCCACCAGCAGAGACAGAGGGGACACCGGGGAGCTGTTTTTT.

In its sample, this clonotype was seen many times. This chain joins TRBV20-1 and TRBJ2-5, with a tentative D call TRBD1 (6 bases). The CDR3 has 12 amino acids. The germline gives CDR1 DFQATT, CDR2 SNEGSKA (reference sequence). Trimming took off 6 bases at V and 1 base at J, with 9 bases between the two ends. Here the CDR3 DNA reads TGCAGTGCCATGGACAGCCAAGAGACCCAGTACTTC. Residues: CSAMDSQETQYF.

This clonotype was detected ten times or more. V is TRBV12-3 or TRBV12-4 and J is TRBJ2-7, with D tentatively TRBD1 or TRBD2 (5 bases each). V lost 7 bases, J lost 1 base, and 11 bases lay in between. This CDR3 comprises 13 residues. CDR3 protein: CASNRDGSYEQYF. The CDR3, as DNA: TGTGCCAGCAACCGGGACGGATCCTACGAGCAGTACTTC.

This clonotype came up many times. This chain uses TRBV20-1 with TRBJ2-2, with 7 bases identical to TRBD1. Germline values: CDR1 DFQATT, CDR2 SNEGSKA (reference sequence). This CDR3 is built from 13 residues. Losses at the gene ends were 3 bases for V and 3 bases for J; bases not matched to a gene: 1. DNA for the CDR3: TGCAGTGCTAGGGGACAGTACACCGGGGAGCTGTTTTTT. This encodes CSARGQYTGELFF.

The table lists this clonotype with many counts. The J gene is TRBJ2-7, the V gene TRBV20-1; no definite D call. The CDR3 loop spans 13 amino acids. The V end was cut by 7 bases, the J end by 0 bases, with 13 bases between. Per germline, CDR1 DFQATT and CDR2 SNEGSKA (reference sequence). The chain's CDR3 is CSGFDGSSYEQYF. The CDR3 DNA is TGCAGTGGATTCGACGGTAGCTCCTACGAGCAGTACTTC.

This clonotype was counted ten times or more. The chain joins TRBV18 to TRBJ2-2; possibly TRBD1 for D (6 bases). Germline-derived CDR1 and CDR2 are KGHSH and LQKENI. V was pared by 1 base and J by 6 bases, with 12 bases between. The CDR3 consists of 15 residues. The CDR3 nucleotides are TGTGCCAGCTCACCACAAAACAGGGTAGCCGGGGAGCTGTTTTTT. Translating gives CASSPQNRVAGELFF.

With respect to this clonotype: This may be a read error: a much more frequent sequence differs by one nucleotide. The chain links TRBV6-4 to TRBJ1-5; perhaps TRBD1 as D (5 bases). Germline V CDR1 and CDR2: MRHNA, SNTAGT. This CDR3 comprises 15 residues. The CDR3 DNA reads TGTGCCAGCAGTGACTCTAAAGACAGCCTCCAGCTCCAGCATTTT. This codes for CASSDSKDSLQLQHF.

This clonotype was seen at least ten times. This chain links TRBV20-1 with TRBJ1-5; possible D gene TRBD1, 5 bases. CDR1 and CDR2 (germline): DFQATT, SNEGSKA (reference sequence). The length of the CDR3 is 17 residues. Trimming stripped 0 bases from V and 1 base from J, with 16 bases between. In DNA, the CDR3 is TGCAGTGCTAGAGATTCCCGTCGGCCAGGGAGCAATCAGCCCCAGCATTTT. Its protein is CSARDSRRPGSNQPQHF.

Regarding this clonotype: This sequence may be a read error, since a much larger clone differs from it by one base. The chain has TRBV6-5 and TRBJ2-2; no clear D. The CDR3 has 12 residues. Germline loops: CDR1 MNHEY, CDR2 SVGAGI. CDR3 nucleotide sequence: TGTGACAGCAGTTGGAACACCGGGGAGCTGTTTTTT. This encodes CDSSWNTGELFF.

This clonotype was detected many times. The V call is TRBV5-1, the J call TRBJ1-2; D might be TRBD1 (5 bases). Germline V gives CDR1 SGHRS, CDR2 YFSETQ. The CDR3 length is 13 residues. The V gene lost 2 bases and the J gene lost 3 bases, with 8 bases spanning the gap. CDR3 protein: CASSFGGDYGYTF. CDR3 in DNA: TGCGCCAGCAGCTTTGGGGGGGACTATGGCTACACCTTC. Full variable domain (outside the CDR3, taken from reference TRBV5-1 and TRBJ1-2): KAGVTQTPRYLIKTRGQQVTLSCSPISGHRSVSWYQQTPGQGLQFLFEYFSETQRNKGNFPGRFSGRQFSNSRSEMNVSTLELGDSALYLCASSFGGDYGYTFGSGTRLTVV.

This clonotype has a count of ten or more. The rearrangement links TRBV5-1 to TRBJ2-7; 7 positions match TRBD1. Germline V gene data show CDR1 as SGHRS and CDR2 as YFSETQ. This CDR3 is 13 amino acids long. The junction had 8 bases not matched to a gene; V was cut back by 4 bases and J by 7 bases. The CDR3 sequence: CASSVDRAPEQYF. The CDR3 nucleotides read TGCGCCAGCAGCGTTGACAGGGCCCCAGAGCAGTACTTC.